The source of this T cell receptor beta chain is a study of cytomegalovirus exposure and HLA in healthy donors. Notes on the study in general: Several of the most significant clusters appeared, in a later analysis, to be linked to common viral pathogens. In a later analysis, TCR beta V- and J-gene trimming showed a link to a missense DCLRE1C variant. Cytomegalovirus-associated status was assigned to 164 TCR beta chains.

CDR1 and CDR2 (germline): SGHNT, YYREEE (reference sequence). CDR3 size: 16 residues. Details on this clone: Its antigen is not identified.

The PCR had 60 Vbeta and 13 Jbeta primers. Generated by immunoSEQ multiplex PCR, the TCRdb table keeps only in-frame clones and is missing some. The sample has around 130,000 clones; roughly 82% are singletons. Sequenced input: PBMCs. The sequence was obtained from a woman aged 40 to 50 in good health and CMV-seropositive. This chain connects TRBV5-4 to TRBJ2-5; 13 nucleotides align to TRBD2. With the DNA end fitting TRBJ2-7 better, the J assignment may be wrong. CDR3 region: CASSLRGLAGAYEQYF. DNA of the CDR3: TGTGCCAGCAGCTTGAGAGGACTAGCGGGAGCCTACGAGCAGTACTTC.